This T cell receptor (beta chain) was sequenced during a study of T cell repertoires in cytomegalovirus infection (dated by TCRdb to 2018 to 2020). About the study as a whole: Peptide stimulations targeted recently identified HLA-C-restricted CMV epitopes, whose presentation resists viral immunomodulation, together with well-studied HLA-B-restricted epitopes. Donor HLA type was relevant to the analysis, because carriage of CMV infection together with the matching HLA type was indicated by public TCR beta signatures. Overall results and qualifications from the work: The ex vivo response was dominated by HLA-C-restricted CMV-specific TCR beta clonotypes, and the single most frequent clonotype in two of eight donors was supplied by these HLA-C-restricted clonotypes. In both this cohort and an independent roughly 350-donor cohort, the cumulative frequency of public TCR beta family members distinguished carriers of CMV infection plus the relevant HLA type.

This clonotype was counted only a few times. What antigen it recognizes has not been identified. Qualities for individual bases were not recorded, and no much larger clone is one base off. The run used an Illumina HiSeq 1500. TCRdb ran its own pipeline on the public reads, namely fastp trimming at Q25 and MiXCR clone calling, and kept in-frame beta chains. Merged by CDR3 protein, the rows form single entries marked with the most common genes and DNA. Across this sample there are approximately 150,000 distinct CDR3 sequences, with about 20% seen only once. The top ten constitute about 25% of the sample. The trim is 5 bases for V and 4 bases for J, with a gap of 15 bases between the germline ends. The germline V gene sets CDR1 to MGHRA and CDR2 to YSYEKL. Spanning cysteine to phenylalanine, the CDR3 consists of 14 amino acids. Left in the record is the CDR3 DNA by itself, 42 bases read in frame from the first base.

Read against the paper, the sample's treatment or condition label means: in vitro stimulation with specific CMV peptide epitopes to enrich CMV-specific T cells. The receptor was derived from a human donor in good health (CMV status not recorded). Some clones in this sample may be carry-over from other donors' samples. The chain joins TRBV4-1 to TRBJ2-7; 6 matching bases give a weak D call of TRBD2. Specimen: CD8+ T cells from cultured PBMCs, collected from culture after CMV antigen stimulation. The nucleotide sequence is TGCGCCAGCAGCTTGGGACTTGAGGGATACGAGCAGTACTTC. This gives the protein CASSLGLEGYEQYF.